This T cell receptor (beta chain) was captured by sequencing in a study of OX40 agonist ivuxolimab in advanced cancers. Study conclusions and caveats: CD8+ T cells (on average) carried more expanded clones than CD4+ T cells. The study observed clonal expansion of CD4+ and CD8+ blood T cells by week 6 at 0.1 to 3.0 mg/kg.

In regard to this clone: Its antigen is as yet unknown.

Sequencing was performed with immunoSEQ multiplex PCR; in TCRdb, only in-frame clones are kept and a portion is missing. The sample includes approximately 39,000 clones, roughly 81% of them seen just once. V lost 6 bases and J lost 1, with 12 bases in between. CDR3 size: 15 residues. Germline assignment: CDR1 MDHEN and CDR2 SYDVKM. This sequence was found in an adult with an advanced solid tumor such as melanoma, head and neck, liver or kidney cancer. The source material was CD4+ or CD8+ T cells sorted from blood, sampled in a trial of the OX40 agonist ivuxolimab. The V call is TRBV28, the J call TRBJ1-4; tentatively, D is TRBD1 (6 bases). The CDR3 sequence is CASSAPGQTNEKLFF. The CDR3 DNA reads TGTGCCAGCAGCGCACCGGGACAAACTAATGAAAAACTGTTTTTT.